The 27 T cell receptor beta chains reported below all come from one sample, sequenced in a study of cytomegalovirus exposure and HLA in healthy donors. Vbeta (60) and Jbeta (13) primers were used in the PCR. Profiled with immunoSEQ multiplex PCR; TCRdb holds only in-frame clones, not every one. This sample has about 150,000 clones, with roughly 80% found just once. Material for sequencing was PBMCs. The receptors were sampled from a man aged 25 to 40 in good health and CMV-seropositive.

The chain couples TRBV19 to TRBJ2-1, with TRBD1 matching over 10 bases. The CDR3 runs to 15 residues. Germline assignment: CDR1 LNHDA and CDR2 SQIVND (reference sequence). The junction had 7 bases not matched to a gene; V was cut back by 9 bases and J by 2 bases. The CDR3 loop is CASKSGTGAYNEQFF. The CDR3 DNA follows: TGTGCCAGCAAGAGCGGGACAGGGGCCTACAATGAGCAGTTCTTC.

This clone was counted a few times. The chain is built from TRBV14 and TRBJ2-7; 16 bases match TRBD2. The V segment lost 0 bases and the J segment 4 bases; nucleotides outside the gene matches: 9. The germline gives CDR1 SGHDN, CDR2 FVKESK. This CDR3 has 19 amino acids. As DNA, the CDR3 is TGTGCCAGCAGCCAAGAACCCCTGGGACTAGCGGGGGGGAGGTACGAGCAGTACTTC. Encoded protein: CASSQEPLGLAGGRYEQYF.

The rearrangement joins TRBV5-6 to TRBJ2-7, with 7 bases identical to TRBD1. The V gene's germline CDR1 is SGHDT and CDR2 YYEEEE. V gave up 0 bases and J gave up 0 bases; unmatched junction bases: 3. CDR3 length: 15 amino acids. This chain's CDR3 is CASSLGQGSSYEQYF. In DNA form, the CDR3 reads TGTGCCAGCAGCTTGGGACAGGGCAGCTCCTACGAGCAGTACTTC.

The CDR3 sequence is CASSLLTGAEQYF. CDR3 nucleotide sequence: TGTGCCAGCAGTCTACTAACAGGGGCCGAGCAGTACTTC. The chain joins TRBV28 to TRBJ2-7; 7 bases agree with TRBD1. In germline, CDR1 is MDHEN, CDR2 SYDVKM. V dropped 5 bases and J dropped 6; count of bases not matched to a gene: 7. The CDR3 is made up of 13 amino acids.

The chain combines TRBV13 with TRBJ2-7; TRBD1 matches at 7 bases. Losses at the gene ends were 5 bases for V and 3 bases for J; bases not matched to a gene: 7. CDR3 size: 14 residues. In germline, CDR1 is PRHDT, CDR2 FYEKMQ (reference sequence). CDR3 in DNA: TGTGCCAGCAGCCCCAAGGGACAGAACTACGAGCAGTACTTC. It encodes CASSPKGQNYEQYF.

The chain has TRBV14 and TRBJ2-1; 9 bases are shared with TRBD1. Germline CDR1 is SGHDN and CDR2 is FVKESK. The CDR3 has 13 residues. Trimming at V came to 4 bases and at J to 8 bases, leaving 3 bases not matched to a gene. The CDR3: CASSRTGGDEQFF. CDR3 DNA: TGTGCCAGCAGCCGCACAGGGGGCGATGAGCAGTTCTTC.

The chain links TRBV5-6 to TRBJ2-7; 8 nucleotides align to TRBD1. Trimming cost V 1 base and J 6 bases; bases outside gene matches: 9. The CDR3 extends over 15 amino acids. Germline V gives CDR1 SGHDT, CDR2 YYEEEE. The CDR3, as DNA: TGTGCCAGCAGCTTGATAGGACAGGGTCCCTCCGAGCAGTACTTC. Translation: CASSLIGQGPSEQYF.

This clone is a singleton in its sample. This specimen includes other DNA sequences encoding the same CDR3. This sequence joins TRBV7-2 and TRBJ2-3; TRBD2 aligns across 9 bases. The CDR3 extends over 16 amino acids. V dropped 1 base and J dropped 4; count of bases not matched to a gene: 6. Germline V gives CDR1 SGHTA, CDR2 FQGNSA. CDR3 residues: CASSLDGSGSADTQYF. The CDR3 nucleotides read TGTGCCAGCAGCTTAGACGGTAGCGGGAGTGCAGATACGCAGTATTTT.

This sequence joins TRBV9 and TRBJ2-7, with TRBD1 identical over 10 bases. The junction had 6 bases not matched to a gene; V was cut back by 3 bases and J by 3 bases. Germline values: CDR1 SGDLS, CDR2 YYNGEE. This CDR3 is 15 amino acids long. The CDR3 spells CASSAGQGVIYEQYF. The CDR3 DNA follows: TGTGCCAGCAGCGCCGGACAGGGGGTAATCTACGAGCAGTACTTC.

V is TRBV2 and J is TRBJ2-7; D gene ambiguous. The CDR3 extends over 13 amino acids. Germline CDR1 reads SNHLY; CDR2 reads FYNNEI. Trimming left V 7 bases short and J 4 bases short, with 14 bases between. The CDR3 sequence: CASKQALLYEQYF. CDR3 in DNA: TGTGCCAGCAAGCAGGCTTTATTGTACGAGCAGTACTTC.

DNA of the CDR3: TGTGCCAGCAGCCCAACTCGCCTCCAAGAGACCCAGTACTTC. Translating gives CASSPTRLQETQYF. The genes are TRBV7-2 and TRBJ2-5, with D unclear. CDR1 is SGHTA and CDR2 is FQGNSA in the germline V gene. The CDR3 length is 14 residues. Deletions cut 5 bases from V and 1 base from J, with 11 bases between.

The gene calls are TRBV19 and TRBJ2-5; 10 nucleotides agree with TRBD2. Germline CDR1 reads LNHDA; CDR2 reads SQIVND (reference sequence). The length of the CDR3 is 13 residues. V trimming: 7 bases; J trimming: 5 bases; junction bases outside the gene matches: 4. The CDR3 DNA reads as TGTGCCAGTACCCCGACTAGCGGGGAGACCCAGTACTTC. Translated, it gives CASTPTSGETQYF.

CDR3 DNA sequence: TGTGCCAGCAGCCAAGTACGGGGAAATAGCAATCAGCCCCAGCATTTT. Its translation: CASSQVRGNSNQPQHF. The V and J genes are TRBV4-2 and TRBJ1-5; no clear D. The ends were cut back, 1 base at V and 0 bases at J, with 10 bases in the middle. CDR1 LGHNA and CDR2 YNFKEQ come from the germline V gene. The CDR3 totals 16 residues.

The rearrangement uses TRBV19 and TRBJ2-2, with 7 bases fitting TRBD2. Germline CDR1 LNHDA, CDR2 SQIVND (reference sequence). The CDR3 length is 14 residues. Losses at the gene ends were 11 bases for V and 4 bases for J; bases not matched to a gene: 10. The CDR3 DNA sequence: TGTGCCTCCTCCCGGGGGGTCTCCACCGGGGAGCTGTTTTTT. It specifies CASSRGVSTGELFF.

The CDR3 nucleotides read TGTGCCAGCAGCCAAGACGCTTACAGGGGTTACATAAACACTGAAGCTTTCTTT. This gives the protein CASSQDAYRGYINTEAFF. The rearrangement uses TRBV14 and TRBJ1-1; 7 nucleotides align to TRBD1. The CDR3 is 18 amino acids. Looked up from germline, CDR1 is SGHDN and CDR2 is FVKESK. The junction had 12 bases not matched to a gene; V was cut back by 0 bases and J by 2 bases.

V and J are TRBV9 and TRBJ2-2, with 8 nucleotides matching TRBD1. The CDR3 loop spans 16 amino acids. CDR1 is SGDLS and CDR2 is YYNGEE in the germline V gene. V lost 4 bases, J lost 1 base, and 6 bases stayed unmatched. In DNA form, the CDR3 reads TGTGCCAGCAGCTTCGCGGACAGGGTGAACACCGGGGAGCTGTTTTTT. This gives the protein CASSFADRVNTGELFF.

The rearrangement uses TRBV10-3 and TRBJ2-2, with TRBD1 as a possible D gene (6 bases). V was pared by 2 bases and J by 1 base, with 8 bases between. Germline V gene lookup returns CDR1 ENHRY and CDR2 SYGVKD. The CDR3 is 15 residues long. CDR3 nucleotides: TGTGCCATCAGTGAGACAGGGAGGAACACCGGGGAGCTGTTTTTT. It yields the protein CAISETGRNTGELFF.

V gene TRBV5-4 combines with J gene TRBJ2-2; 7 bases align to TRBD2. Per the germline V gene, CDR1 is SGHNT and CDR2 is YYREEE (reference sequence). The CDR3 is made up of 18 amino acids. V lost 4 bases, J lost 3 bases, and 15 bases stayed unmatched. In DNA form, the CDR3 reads TGTGCCAGCAGCCAAAAGCGTCTAGGGAGCGGGGACACCGGGGAGCTGTTTTTT. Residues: CASSQKRLGSGDTGELFF.

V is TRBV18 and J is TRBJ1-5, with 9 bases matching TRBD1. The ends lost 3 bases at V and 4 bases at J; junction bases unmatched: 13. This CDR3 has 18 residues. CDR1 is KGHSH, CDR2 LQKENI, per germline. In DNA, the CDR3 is TGTGCCAGCTCACCTTTTGGGGGACAGGGAACCCTTAATCAGCCCCAGCATTTT. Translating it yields CASSPFGGQGTLNQPQHF.

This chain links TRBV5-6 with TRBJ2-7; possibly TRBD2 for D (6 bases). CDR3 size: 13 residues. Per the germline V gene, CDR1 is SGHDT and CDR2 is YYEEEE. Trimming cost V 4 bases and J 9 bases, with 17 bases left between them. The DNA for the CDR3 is TGTGCCAGCAGCGTATACTACGTCGGGGGGCAGTACTTC. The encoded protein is CASSVYYVGGQYF. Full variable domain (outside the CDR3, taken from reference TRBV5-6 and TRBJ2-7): DAGVTQSPTHLIKTRGQQVTLRCSPKSGHDTVSWYQQALGQGPQFIFQYYEEEERQRGNFPDRFSGHQFPNYSSELNVNALLLGDSALYLCASSVYYVGGQYFGPGTRLTVT.

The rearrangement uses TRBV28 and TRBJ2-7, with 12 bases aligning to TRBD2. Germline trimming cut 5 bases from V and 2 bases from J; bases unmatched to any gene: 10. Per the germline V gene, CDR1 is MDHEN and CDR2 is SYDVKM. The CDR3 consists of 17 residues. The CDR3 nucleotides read TGTGCCAGCAGTCCGACTAGCGGGAGAGGTTTCGCCTACGAGCAGTACTTC. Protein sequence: CASSPTSGRGFAYEQYF.

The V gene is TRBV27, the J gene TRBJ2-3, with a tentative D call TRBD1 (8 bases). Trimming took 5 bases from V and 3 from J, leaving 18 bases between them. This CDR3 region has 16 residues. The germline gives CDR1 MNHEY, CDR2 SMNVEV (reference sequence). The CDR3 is CASSPTGEGWTDTQYF. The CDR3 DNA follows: TGTGCCAGCAGTCCGACAGGGGAGGGGTGGACAGATACGCAGTATTTT.

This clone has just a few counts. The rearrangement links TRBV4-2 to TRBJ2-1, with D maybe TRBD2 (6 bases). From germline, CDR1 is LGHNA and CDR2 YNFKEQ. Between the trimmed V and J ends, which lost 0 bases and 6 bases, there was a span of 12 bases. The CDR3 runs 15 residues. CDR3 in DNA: TGTGCCAGCAGCCAAGATGGTCGGGAGCGCAATGAGCAGTTCTTC. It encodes CASSQDGRERNEQFF.

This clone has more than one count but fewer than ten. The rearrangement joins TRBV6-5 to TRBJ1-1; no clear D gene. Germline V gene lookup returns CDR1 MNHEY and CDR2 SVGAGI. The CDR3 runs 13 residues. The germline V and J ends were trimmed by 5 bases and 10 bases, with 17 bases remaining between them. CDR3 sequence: CASSELISAGAFF. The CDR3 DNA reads TGTGCCAGCAGTGAATTAATTTCGGCGGGAGCTTTCTTT.

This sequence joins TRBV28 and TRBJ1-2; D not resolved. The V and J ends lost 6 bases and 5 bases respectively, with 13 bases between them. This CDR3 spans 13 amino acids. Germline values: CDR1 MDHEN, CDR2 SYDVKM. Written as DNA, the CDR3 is TGTGCCAGCAGGGTGAGCGGGCCTTATGGCTACACCTTC. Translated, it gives CASRVSGPYGYTF.

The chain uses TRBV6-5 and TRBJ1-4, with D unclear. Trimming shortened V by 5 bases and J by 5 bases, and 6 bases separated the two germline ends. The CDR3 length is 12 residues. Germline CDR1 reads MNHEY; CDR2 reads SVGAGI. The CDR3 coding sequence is TGTGCCAGCAGTCGCCGGAATGAAAAACTGTTTTTT. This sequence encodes CASSRRNEKLFF.

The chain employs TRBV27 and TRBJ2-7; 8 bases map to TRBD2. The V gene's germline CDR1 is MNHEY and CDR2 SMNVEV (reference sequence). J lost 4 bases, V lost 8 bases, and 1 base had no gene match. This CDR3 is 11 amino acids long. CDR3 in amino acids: CASVAGYEQYF. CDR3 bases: TGTGCCAGCGTAGCGGGATACGAGCAGTACTTC.